Listed below are T cell receptor beta chains from one sample, sequenced in a study of T cell repertoires in cytomegalovirus infection. MiXCR, applied by TCRdb to the reads, yields one record per CDR3 protein. The table lists 450,000 to 600,000 distinct CDR3 sequences, roughly a third of them singletons. The antigens these receptors bind are not known. Sequencing was performed on cultured PBMCs, taken from culture after CMV antigen stimulation. These TCRs come from a human donor in good health (CMV status not recorded). Some clones in this sample may be carry-over from other donors' samples. Each CDR3 is given with its conserved first and last residue. Fields, in order: J gene, V gene, clone size, D gene, CDR3 protein, CDR3 DNA. A D gene is named only where the DNA matches it firmly. The size field is filled for only some rows; it gives once, few, many or a size class.

>TRBJ2-3|TRBV7-2|many|TRBD2
CASSLRTSGSWASTDTQYF
TGTGCCAGCAGTCTGAGGACTAGCGGGAGTTGGGCGAGCACAGATACGCAGTATTTT
>TRBJ2-1|TRBV19|-|-
CAPQVGGSYNEQFF
TGTGCCCCCCAGGTCGGGGGAAGCTACAATGAGCAGTTCTTC
>TRBJ2-5|TRBV7-2|few|-
CASRPYKEETQYF
TGTGCCAGCAGACCCTATAAAGAAGAGACCCAGTACTTC
>TRBJ2-1|TRBV12-3/TRBV12-4|-|TRBD1
CASRLGQANEQFF
TGTGCCAGCAGGCTGGGACAGGCCAATGAGCAGTTCTTC
>TRBJ2-7|TRBV7-9|-|-
CASSLQRKKYF
TGTGCCAGCAGCTTACAGCGGAAGAAGTACTTC
>TRBJ1-5|TRBV24-1|-|-
CATSDSRGLLPQHF
TGTGCCACCAGTGATTCCAGGGGACTCCTGCCCCAGCATTTT
>TRBJ2-1|TRBV6-2/TRBV6-3|few|-
CASRGGANNNEQFF
TGTGCCAGTCGCGGAGGGGCTAACAACAATGAGCAGTTCTTC
>TRBJ1-1|TRBV12-3/TRBV12-4|-|-
CASRPPLGDTEAFF
TGTGCCAGCAGACCGCCCCTTGGGGACACTGAAGCTTTCTTT
>TRBJ2-1|TRBV12-3/TRBV12-4|-|-
CASSLAGTVDEQFF
TGTGCCAGCAGTTTGGCGGGAACGGTTGATGAGCAGTTCTTC
>TRBJ2-7|TRBV6-2/TRBV6-3|-|TRBD1
CASSKGTGASYEQYF
TGTGCCAGCAGTAAAGGGACAGGGGCCTCCTACGAGCAGTACTTC
>TRBJ2-7|TRBV4-3|-|TRBD2
CASSQETGWSGMQYF
TGCGCCAGCAGCCAAGAGACTGGATGGAGCGGGATGCAGTACTTC
>TRBJ2-3|TRBV7-3|many|TRBD1
CASSPTGLGTDTQYF
TGTGCCAGCAGCCCGACAGGGCTTGGCACAGATACGCAGTATTTT
>TRBJ2-7|TRBV7-2|-|TRBD2
CASSLTSGRVEYEQYF
TGTGCCAGCAGCCTGACTAGCGGGAGAGTGGAATACGAGCAGTACTTC
>TRBJ1-5|TRBV7-2|-|TRBD1
CASSFGQGSFQPQHF
TGTGCCAGCAGCTTCGGACAGGGAAGTTTTCAGCCCCAGCATTTT
>TRBJ2-2|TRBV7-3|few|-
CASSLQGVPGELFF
TGTGCCAGCAGCTTACAGGGTGTACCCGGGGAGCTGTTTTTT
>TRBJ2-3|TRBV5-1|-|-
CASSLAARTDTQYF
TGCGCCAGCAGCTTGGCAGCCCGCACAGATACGCAGTATTTT
>TRBJ1-1|TRBV5-1|-|TRBD1
CASTLNYAGGDTEAFF
TGCGCCAGCACCCTGAACTATGCAGGGGGGGACACTGAAGCTTTCTTT
>TRBJ1-1|TRBV7-6|few|-
CASSLGRQLNTEAFF
TGTGCCAGCAGCTTAGGGCGGCAGCTGAACACTGAAGCTTTCTTT
>TRBJ2-1|TRBV12-3/TRBV12-4|-|-
CASSLVQGSEQFF
TGTGCCAGCAGTTTAGTTCAGGGTAGTGAGCAGTTCTTC
>TRBJ2-1|TRBV5-1|-|TRBD2
CASSPGLAGGQGEQFF
TGCGCCAGCAGCCCAGGACTAGCGGGAGGGCAGGGAGAGCAGTTCTTC
>TRBJ2-4|TRBV6-2/TRBV6-3|few|-
CASSDPSNIQYF
TGTGCCAGCAGCGACCCCTCGAACATTCAGTACTTC
>TRBJ2-2|TRBV6-1|-|TRBD2
CASSLGLAGVNGELFF
TGTGCCAGCAGCCTGGGACTAGCGGGAGTGAACGGGGAGCTGTTTTTT
>TRBJ2-4|TRBV27|-|-
CASSLSSQWGNIQYF
TGTGCCAGCAGTTTATCTTCGCAGTGGGGAAACATTCAGTACTTC
>TRBJ2-3|TRBV29-1|-|-
CSVPTPPSTDTQYF
TGCAGCGTCCCTACCCCGCCAAGCACAGATACGCAGTATTTT
>TRBJ2-3|TRBV24-1|-|-
CAIGDNIASTDTQYF
TGTGCCATCGGAGACAATATAGCTAGCACAGATACGCAGTATTTT
>TRBJ1-5|TRBV7-2|many|TRBD1
CASSLAGQGRNQPQHF
TGTGCCAGCAGCTTAGCAGGACAGGGTCGCAATCAGCCCCAGCATTTT
>TRBJ2-1|TRBV19|-|TRBD1
CASTPPDRDPYNEQFF
TGTGCCAGTACTCCCCCGGACAGGGACCCATACAATGAGCAGTTCTTC
>TRBJ1-1|TRBV5-6|few|-
CASSSDLYTEAFF
TGTGCCAGCAGCTCAGACCTATACACTGAAGCTTTCTTT
>TRBJ2-1|TRBV7-2|many|-
CASSLGGRYNEQFF
TGTGCCAGCAGCTTAGGAGGGCGTTACAATGAGCAGTTCTTC
>TRBJ2-7|TRBV6-6|-|TRBD1
CASRQDPGTGDEQYF
TGTGCCAGCAGACAAGACCCGGGGACAGGGGACGAGCAGTACTTC
>TRBJ1-5|TRBV4-3|few|-
CASSQDSAGDQPQHF
TGCGCCAGCAGCCAAGATTCGGCAGGGGATCAGCCCCAGCATTTT
>TRBJ2-3|TRBV12-3/TRBV12-4|-|-
CASSPHRVGGTAQYF
TGTGCCAGCAGTCCTCACAGGGTCGGCGGAACAGCGCAGTATTTT
>TRBJ2-2|TRBV7-2|many|-
CASSLGLAPGELFF
TGTGCCAGCAGCTTAGGGCTAGCCCCCGGGGAGCTGTTTTTT
>TRBJ2-7|TRBV7-2|many|TRBD2
CASRLLPGGRYEQYF
TGTGCCAGCAGGTTGCTCCCGGGAGGGCGCTACGAGCAGTACTTC
>TRBJ1-5|TRBV19|-|-
CASSTYAARGADQPQHF
TGTGCCAGTAGTACGTATGCAGCTCGGGGTGCGGATCAGCCCCAGCATTTT
>TRBJ2-7|TRBV29-1|-|-
CSVGLRDSSSYEQYF
TGCAGCGTTGGGCTGCGGGACTCAAGCTCCTACGAGCAGTACTTC
>TRBJ2-3|TRBV5-1|-|TRBD2
CASSTRGLAGDEDTQYF
TGCGCCAGCAGCACCCGGGGACTAGCGGGAGACGAGGATACGCAGTATTTT
>TRBJ2-6|TRBV9|-|-
CASSVASRARTGANVLTF
TGTGCCAGCAGCGTAGCATCGAGGGCTAGGACTGGGGCCAACGTCCTGACTTTC
>TRBJ2-4|TRBV19|-|-
CASSIGGALDIQYF
TGTGCCAGTAGTATAGGGGGGGCCCTGGACATTCAGTACTTC
>TRBJ2-1|TRBV19|-|TRBD2
CASSRLAAGNEQFF
TGTGCCAGTAGTAGGCTAGCGGCGGGCAATGAGCAGTTCTTC
>TRBJ2-1|TRBV12-5|-|TRBD1
CASGAGTGGEQFF
TGTGCTAGTGGTGCCGGGACAGGCGGTGAGCAGTTCTTC
>TRBJ2-7|TRBV28|-|TRBD2
CASSQGGSGSDEQYF
TGTGCCAGCAGCCAAGGGGGTAGCGGGAGCGACGAGCAGTACTTC
>TRBJ2-2|TRBV7-8|many|-
CASSSDVQDANTGELFF
TGTGCCAGCAGCTCGGACGTACAAGACGCGAACACCGGGGAGCTGTTTTTT
>TRBJ2-1|TRBV7-2|-|TRBD2
CASSFSRTSLRHEQFF
TGTGCCAGCAGCTTCTCTCGGACTAGCCTACGTCATGAGCAGTTCTTC
>TRBJ2-3|TRBV7-6|few|-
CASSLPTGTDTQYF
TGTGCCAGCAGCTTACCCACTGGCACAGATACGCAGTATTTT